These 3 T cell receptor beta chains came from one sample sequenced in a study of cytomegalovirus exposure and HLA in healthy donors. Profiled with immunoSEQ multiplex PCR; TCRdb holds only in-frame clones, not every one. Of over 150,000 clones listed, roughly nine tenths are singletons. Sequences were obtained from PBMCs. These receptors originate from a woman younger than 35 in good health and CMV-seropositive.

The chain uses TRBV7-8 and TRBJ2-2, with D perhaps matching TRBD2 (6 bases). The germline V gene has CDR1 SGHVS and CDR2 FQNEAQ. The CDR3 has 14 amino acids. Trimming took 2 bases from V and 7 from J, leaving 11 bases between them. CDR3 sequence: CASSLLGGGGELFF. The CDR3 coding sequence is TGTGCCAGCAGCTTACTGGGGGGTGGCGGGGAGCTGTTTTTT.

The rearrangement joins TRBV11-2 to TRBJ2-5, with TRBD2 identical over 14 bases. This CDR3 region has 15 residues. CDR1 is SGHAT, CDR2 FQNNGV, per germline. The ends lost 5 bases at V and 5 bases at J; junction bases unmatched: 4. For the CDR3, the DNA is TGTGCCAGCAGCCCCAGGACTAGCGGGGGGGAGACCCAGTACTTC. Protein: CASSPRTSGGETQYF.

The CDR3 loop reads CSVDTGGLQETQYF. As DNA, the CDR3 is TGCAGCGTTGATACAGGGGGTCTCCAAGAGACCCAGTACTTC. This chain uses TRBV29-1 with TRBJ2-5, with 8 bases lining up with TRBD1. V lost 3 bases to trimming and J lost 1 base; unmatched junction nucleotides: 4. Germline CDR1 is SQVTM and CDR2 is ANQGSEA. The CDR3 is 14 amino acids. The full variable domain, rest sourced from reference TRBV29-1 and TRBJ2-5, is SAVISQKPSRDICQRGTSLTIQCQVDSQVTMMFWYRQQPGQSLTLIATANQGSEATYESGFVIDKFPISRPNLTFSTLTVSNMSPEDSSIYLCSVDTGGLQETQYFGPGTRLLVL.